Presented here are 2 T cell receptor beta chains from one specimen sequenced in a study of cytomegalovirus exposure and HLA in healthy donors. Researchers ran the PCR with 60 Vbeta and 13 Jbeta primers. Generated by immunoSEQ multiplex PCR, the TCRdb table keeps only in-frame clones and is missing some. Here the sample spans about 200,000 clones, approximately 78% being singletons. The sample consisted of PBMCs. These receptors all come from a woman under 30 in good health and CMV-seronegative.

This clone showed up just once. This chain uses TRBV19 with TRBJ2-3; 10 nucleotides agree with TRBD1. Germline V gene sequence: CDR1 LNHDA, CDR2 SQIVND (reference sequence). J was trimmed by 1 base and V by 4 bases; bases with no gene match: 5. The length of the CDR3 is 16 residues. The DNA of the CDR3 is TGTGCCAGTAGTAGTCCCGGGACAGGGGGCACAGATACGCAGTATTTT. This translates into CASSSPGTGGTDTQYF.

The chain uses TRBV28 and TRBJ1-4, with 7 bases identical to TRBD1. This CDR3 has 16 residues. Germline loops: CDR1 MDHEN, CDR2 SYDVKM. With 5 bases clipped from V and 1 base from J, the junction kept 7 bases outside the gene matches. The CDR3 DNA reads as TGTGCCAGCAGTATCAAAACAGGGGTAACTAATGAAAAACTGTTTTTT. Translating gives CASSIKTGVTNEKLFF.